Listed below are T cell receptor beta chains from one sample, sequenced in a study of blood T cell repertoires in COVID-19. Sequencing used immunoSEQ multiplex PCR; TCRdb keeps in-frame clones, though not all of them. In the table there are roughly 80,000 clones, 90% of which are singletons. Sequencing was carried out using peripheral blood. These receptors originate from a woman older than 75 with active or convalescent COVID-19. CDR3s include the opening cysteine and the closing phenylalanine or tryptophan. Each record gives: D gene, J gene, clone size, CDR3 length, V gene, CDR3 DNA, CDR3 protein. The D gene is left open where the match is weak. The size field is filled for only some rows; it gives once, few, many or a size class.

>TRBD2|TRBJ2-7|.|16|TRBV5-8
TGTGCCAGCAGCCTCCGGGACTATCGCCTGGGGGGTGAGCAGTACTTC
CASSLRDYRLGGEQYF
>.|TRBJ2-3|.|16|TRBV6-2/TRBV6-3
TGTGCCAGCAGTTACTGGGGGGGGCCGGGTAAGGATACGCAGTATTTT
CASSYWGGPGKDTQYF
>.|TRBJ1-2|.|12|TRBV27
TGTGCCAGCAGTAGGGGGAACTATGGCTACACCTTC
CASSRGNYGYTF
>TRBD2|TRBJ2-1|.|16|TRBV7-2
TGTGCCAGCAGCTTAGCGGCCGGGGGGGCCTACAATGAGCAGTTCTTC
CASSLAAGGAYNEQFF
>.|TRBJ1-1|.|15|TRBV6-5
TGTGCCAGCAGTTACTCGAATGGCGGTTTGACTGAAGCTTTCTTT
CASSYSNGGLTEAFF
>.|TRBJ1-6|.|14|TRBV3-1/TRBV3-2
TGTGCCAGCAGCCAATCCGCAGGGGATTCACCCCTCCACTTT
CASSQSAGDSPLHF
>.|TRBJ2-3|.|18|TRBV7-3
TGTGCCAGCAGCTTAACCCCCGGGTTCGGCGGGAGCACAGATACGCAGTATTTT
CASSLTPGFGGSTDTQYF
>.|TRBJ1-5|.|14|TRBV2
TGTGCCAGCAGTGACGGCAGGAACCATGCGCCCCAGCATTTT
CASSDGRNHAPQHF
>.|TRBJ1-5|.|14|TRBV2
TGTGCCAGGAGCACCGACAGGTCCAATCAGCCCCAGCATTTT
CARSTDRSNQPQHF
>TRBD1|TRBJ1-1|.|15|TRBV6-6
TGTGCCAGCAGTTTCCCGGGACAGGGGAACACTGAAGCTTTCTTT
CASSFPGQGNTEAFF
>.|TRBJ1-5|few|13|TRBV12-5
TGTGCCAGAGGGAGGGAAAGCAATCAGCCCCAGCATTTT
CARGRESNQPQHF
>TRBD1|TRBJ2-1|.|15|TRBV5-1
TGCGCCAGCAGCTTGGGACAGGGTGTAGGGAATGAGCAGTTCTTC
CASSLGQGVGNEQFF
>TRBD2|TRBJ2-5|.|17|TRBV7-9
TGTGCCAGCAGCTTACGGAGCGGGGGGGCCTCGGGAGAGACCCAGTACTTC
CASSLRSGGASGETQYF
>.|TRBJ2-1|.|15|TRBV6-5
TGTGCCAGCAGTTACGAGACTCCATATTACAATGAGCAGTTCTTC
CASSYETPYYNEQFF
>.|TRBJ1-2|.|13|TRBV7-2
TGTGCCAGCAGCTCCGGACGGGGCTATGGCTACACCTTC
CASSSGRGYGYTF